This TCR beta chain was profiled in a study of blood T cell dynamics during melanoma immunotherapy. Libraries were prepared by immunoSEQ multiplex PCR; TCRdb keeps only in-frame clonotypes and omits some of them. The table shows roughly 6,000 clones, with about 80% occurring only once. Time point reported: week 3, after first cycle of checkpoint inhibitor. The CDR3 consists of 14 residues. Germline CDR1 is GTSNPN and CDR2 is SVGIG (reference sequence). J was trimmed by 7 bases and V by 3 bases; bases with no gene match: 7. The receptor's source is a human donor with melanoma. Some clones in this sample may be carry-over from other donors' samples. V is TRBV30 and J is TRBJ2-7; 12 positions match TRBD1. The sequencing used blood, collected from a patient treated with checkpoint blockade. The CDR3 region is CAWRMGQGAREQYF. Here the CDR3 DNA reads TGTGCCTGGAGGATGGGACAGGGGGCGCGGGAGCAGTACTTC. Full variable domain (outside the CDR3, taken from reference TRBV30 and TRBJ2-7): SQTIHQWPATLVQPVGSPLSLECTVEGTSNPNLYWYRQAAGRGLQLLFYSVGIGQISSEVPQNLSASRPQDRQFILSSKKLLLSDSGFYLCAWRMGQGAREQYFGPGTRLTVT.